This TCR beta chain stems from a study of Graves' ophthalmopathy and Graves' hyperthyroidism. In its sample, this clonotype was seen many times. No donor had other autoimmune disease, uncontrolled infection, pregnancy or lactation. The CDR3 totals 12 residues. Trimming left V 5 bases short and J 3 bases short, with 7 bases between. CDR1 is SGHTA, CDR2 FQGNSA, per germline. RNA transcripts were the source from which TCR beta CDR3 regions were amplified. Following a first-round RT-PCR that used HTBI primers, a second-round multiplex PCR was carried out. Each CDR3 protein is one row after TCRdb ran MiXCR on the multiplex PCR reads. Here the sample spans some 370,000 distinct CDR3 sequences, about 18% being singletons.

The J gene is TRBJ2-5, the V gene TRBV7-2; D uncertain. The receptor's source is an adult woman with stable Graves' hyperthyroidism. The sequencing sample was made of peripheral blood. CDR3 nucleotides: TGTGCCAGCAGCGTATCCGAAGAGACCCAGTACTTC. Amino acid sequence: CASSVSEETQYF.